Listed here are 27 T cell receptor beta chains from one sample, sequenced in a study of CXCR3-negative and CXCR3-positive naive CD8 T cells. TRB cDNA libraries were made by UMI-labeled 5' RACE. TCRdb reprocessed the 5' RACE reads and reports one entry per CDR3 protein, with no DNA. The repertoire table contains 75,000 to 100,000 distinct CDR3 sequences. Material for sequencing was naive CXCR3- CD8+ T cells from blood. Subset: CD45RO-CCR7+CD27+CD95- naive CD8+ T cells lacking CXCR3 (TNR3-). These receptor sequences come from a human donor in good health. Some clones in this sample may be carry-over from other donors' samples.

The rearrangement joins TRBV21-1 to TRBJ2-7. TRBV21-1 counts as a pseudogene. The CDR3 has 16 amino acids. CDR3: CASPTWGHADLREQYF.

This clonotype is identified as medium-sized from frequency. The rearrangement uses TRBV20-1 and TRBJ1-5; the D call of TRBD1 rests on TCRdb alone, since no DNA is present to check it. From germline, CDR1 is DFQATT and CDR2 SNEGSKA (reference sequence). The CDR3 is 14 amino acids. CDR3 residues: CSAILGGRNQPQHF.

V usage is TRBV29-1 and J usage is TRBJ2-7; TCRdb's assignment of TRBD2 cannot be checked, as there is no DNA. The CDR3 is made up of 16 amino acids. The germline gives CDR1 SQVTM, CDR2 ANQGSEA. This chain's CDR3 is CSVRPKTSRSSYEQYF.

The V and J genes are TRBV5-1 and TRBJ2-2. The CDR3 totals 14 residues. The V gene's germline CDR1 is SGHRS and CDR2 YFSETQ. CDR3 loop: CASSLFALTGELFF.

The chain has TRBV12-3 or TRBV12-4 and TRBJ2-2. The CDR3 totals 11 residues. The CDR3 region is CATYYGGELFF.

V is TRBV9 and J is TRBJ2-2; TCRdb's assignment of TRBD2 cannot be checked, as there is no DNA. The germline CDR1 and CDR2 sequences are SGDLS and YYNGEE. This CDR3 has 14 residues. CDR3 sequence reads: CASSEGLVAGELFF. Full variable domain (missing parts from reference TRBV9 and TRBJ2-2): DSGVTQTPKHLITATGQRVTLRCSPRSGDLSVYWYQQSLDQGLQFLIQYYNGEERAKGNILERFSAQQFPDLHSELNLSSLELGDSALYFCASSEGLVAGELFFGEGSRLTVL.

The chain has TRBV5-1 and TRBJ2-7. In germline, CDR1 is SGHRS, CDR2 YFSETQ. This CDR3 contains 15 residues. The CDR3 sequence is CASSPASGSSYEQYF.

This chain uses TRBV10-2 with TRBJ2-1; TCRdb indicates TRBD2, and absent DNA this call remains unverified. The V gene's germline CDR1 is WSHSY and CDR2 SAAADI. This CDR3 comprises 14 residues. The CDR3: CASTGDGTDNEQFF.

The V gene is TRBV6-5, the J gene TRBJ2-7; no DNA is available, so the TRBD1 call from TCRdb remains unchecked. This CDR3 is 16 amino acids long. Germline loops: CDR1 MNHEY, CDR2 SVGAGI. CDR3 residues: CASSVPDGDDSYEQYF.

J is TRBJ1-1 and V is TRBV20-1. The germline V gene has CDR1 DFQATT and CDR2 SNEGSKA (reference sequence). This CDR3 is built from 17 residues. The chain's CDR3 is CSARVLTREGEDTEAFF.

The CDR3: CASSLFVNEQFF. This chain links TRBV12-3 or TRBV12-4 with TRBJ2-1. CDR3 length equals 12 residues.

The chain employs TRBV5-4 and TRBJ1-1. Germline lookup yields CDR1 SGHNT and CDR2 YYREEE (reference sequence). This CDR3 has 12 residues. CDR3 amino acids: CASSLRNTEAFF. The entire variable domain, with the rest obtained from reference TRBV5-4 and TRBJ1-1, is as follows: ETGVTQSPTHLIKTRGQQVTLRCSSQSGHNTVSWYQQALGQGPQFIFQYYREEENGRGNFPPRFSGLQFPNYSSELNVNALELDDSALYLCASSLRNTEAFFGQGTRLTVV.

The rearrangement uses TRBV6-2 or TRBV6-3 and TRBJ2-7; the TCRdb call, TRBD1, lacks DNA for checking. The CDR3 extends over 15 amino acids. From germline, CDR1 is MNHEY and CDR2 SVGEGT. CDR3 loop: CASSPPGQDVGEQYF.

The chain's CDR3 is CASSQTSGSYYNEQFF. This chain connects TRBV7-2 to TRBJ2-1; the D gene TCRdb calls, TRBD2, cannot be checked with no DNA. CDR3 size: 16 residues. The germline CDR1 and CDR2 sequences are SGHTA and FQGNSA. The whole variable domain, remainder taken from reference TRBV7-2 and TRBJ2-1, is GAGVSQSPSNKVTEKGKDVELRCDPISGHTALYWYRQSLGQGLEFLIYFQGNSAPDKSGLPSDRFSAERTGGSVSTLTIQRTQQEDSAVYLCASSQTSGSYYNEQFFGPGTRLTVL.

The chain uses TRBV27 and TRBJ2-7; TCRdb names TRBD2, which stays unverified in the absence of DNA. Germline V gene data show CDR1 as MNHEY and CDR2 as SMNVEV (reference sequence). The CDR3 is 15 residues long. This chain's CDR3 is CASGSLAGLAYEQYF.

The CDR3 sequence is CASSFGGLETQYF. This chain joins TRBV12-3 or TRBV12-4 and TRBJ2-5; the TCRdb D gene call, TRBD1, has no DNA to confirm it. The CDR3 extends over 13 amino acids.

This chain connects TRBV5-4 to TRBJ2-3; the TCRdb call, TRBD2, lacks DNA for checking. The CDR3 is 15 amino acids. Germline V lookup: CDR1 SGHNT, CDR2 YYREEE (reference sequence). CDR3: CASSWKGGSGTSMYF.

V gene TRBV5-1 combines with J gene TRBJ2-7; absent DNA, TCRdb's TRBD1 call cannot be checked. This CDR3 contains 14 residues. Germline assignment: CDR1 SGHRS and CDR2 YFSETQ. This CDR3 reads CASSLGTGTHEQYF.

V usage is TRBV11-2 and J usage is TRBJ2-5; TCRdb returns TRBD1, unconfirmable since there is no DNA. The germline V gene encodes CDR1 SGHAT and CDR2 FQNNGV. The CDR3 spans 17 residues. CDR3 loop: CASSLVSGGYPYNEQFF.

The rearrangement uses TRBV7-8 and TRBJ2-7; TCRdb's D gene call, TRBD1, goes unchecked for lack of DNA. Germline V lookup: CDR1 SGHVS, CDR2 FQNEAQ. The CDR3 loop spans 14 amino acids. This CDR3 is CASSPRTGPYEQYF. Full variable domain (rest looked up from reference TRBV7-8 and TRBJ2-7): GAGVSQSPRYKVAKRGQDVALRCDPISGHVSLFWYQQALGQGPEFLTYFQNEAQLDKSGLPSDRFFAERPEGSVSTLKIQRTQQEDSAVYLCASSPRTGPYEQYFGPGTRLTVT.

The chain carries TRBV5-1 and TRBJ2-7; TCRdb's D call of TRBD2 is untestable without DNA. Per germline, CDR1 SGHRS and CDR2 YFSETQ. This CDR3 spans 16 amino acids. CDR3: CASSLAYSGDGYEQYF. The whole variable domain, remainder taken from reference TRBV5-1 and TRBJ2-7, is KAGVTQTPRYLIKTRGQQVTLSCSPISGHRSVSWYQQTPGQGLQFLFEYFSETQRNKGNFPGRFSGRQFSNSRSEMNVSTLELGDSALYLCASSLAYSGDGYEQYFGPGTRLTVT.

V usage is TRBV5-6 and J usage is TRBJ2-4. This CDR3 is built from 17 residues. Looked up from germline, CDR1 is SGHDT and CDR2 is YYEEEE. The CDR3 sequence: CASSLAQLGNPSDIQYF.

J is TRBJ2-3 and V is TRBV7-9. In germline, CDR1 is SEHNR, CDR2 FQNEAQ (reference sequence). The CDR3 contains 15 residues. This chain's CDR3 is CASSPLVLDADTQYF.

This chain uses TRBV28 with TRBJ2-5; as DNA is missing, the TRBD1 call by TCRdb cannot be tested. CDR1 and CDR2 from the germline V gene are MDHEN and SYDVKM. The CDR3 contains 15 residues. The CDR3 loop reads CASSFWQGAGETQYF.

V and J are TRBV7-2 and TRBJ2-7. The CDR3 contains 12 residues. Germline V lookup: CDR1 SGHTA, CDR2 FQGNSA. The CDR3 sequence: CASSLAPYEQYF.

This chain joins TRBV28 and TRBJ2-1. Germline V gene sequence: CDR1 MDHEN, CDR2 SYDVKM. The CDR3 is 14 residues long. CDR3 sequence: CASSTRRRFNEQFF.

The J gene is TRBJ2-1, the V gene TRBV7-3; TCRdb calls TRBD2, which cannot be checked without DNA. Germline V gene sequence: CDR1 SGHTA, CDR2 FQGTGA. There are 16 residues in the CDR3. CDR3 in amino acids: CASSPPSGTGNNEQFF.